This is a list of T cell receptor beta chains from one sample in a study of T cells after yellow fever vaccination. TCRdb ran MiXCR on the 5' RACE reads and lists one entry per CDR3 protein. Among more than 300,000 distinct CDR3 sequences listed, around 7% were seen once. Source: PBMCs, taken about 41 days after the first yellow fever vaccination. All receptors come from a man between 18 and 29 years old who received the YFV17D yellow fever vaccine. The CDR3 runs from the conserved cysteine through the conserved F or W. A D gene is named only where the DNA matches it firmly. Size tells how often a clone was seen (once, few, many) or the class of an expanded clone, and some rows leave it out.

>.|TRBV7-2|.|TRBJ2-5
TGTGCCAGCAGCTCGGGACTTGCAGGGGAGACCCAGTACTTC
CASSSGLAGETQYF
>.|TRBV5-1|few|TRBJ2-4
TGCGCCAGCAGCTTGGACATTGGGGTGGGCATTCAGTACTTC
CASSLDIGVGIQYF
>TRBD1|TRBV6-5|few|TRBJ1-2
TGTGCCAGCAGGACAGGGGATGGCTACACCTTC
CASRTGDGYTF
>.|TRBV4-1|few|TRBJ2-1
TGCGCCAGCAGCCAAGTCGATTTGGGGCTAGCTGACAATGAGCAGTTCTTC
CASSQVDLGLADNEQFF
>.|TRBV7-2|.|TRBJ1-4
TGTGCCAGCAGCTTAGAAGCGGTTGCCGAAAAACTGTTTTTT
CASSLEAVAEKLFF
>.|TRBV11-2|many|TRBJ2-2
TGTGCCAGCAGCTTATGGGGGGGGGCCCTCACCGGGGAGCTGTTTTTT
CASSLWGGALTGELFF
>TRBD1|TRBV4-3|.|TRBJ1-2
TGCGCCAGCAGCCCCCAGGGGGCTGAGGGCTACACCTTC
CASSPQGAEGYTF
>.|TRBV2|.|TRBJ2-5
TGTGCCAGCAGTTGGGTGATAGGGGAGACCCAGTACTTC
CASSWVIGETQYF
>TRBD1|TRBV5-1|.|TRBJ1-3
TGCGCCAGCAGCTTGGACAGGGGCGCGCTTCTGTCAAACACCATATATTTT
CASSLDRGALLSNTIYF
>.|TRBV6-5|few|TRBJ2-3
TGTGCCAGCAGTACTACGGGACGGACGACAGATACGCAGTATTTT
CASSTTGRTTDTQYF
>.|TRBV6-2/TRBV6-3|few|TRBJ2-5
TGTGCCAGCAGTTACCTGGACAGTGGAGAGACCCAGTACTTC
CASSYLDSGETQYF
>.|TRBV12-3/TRBV12-4|.|TRBJ2-1
TGTGCCAGCAGTTTGGGGGAGACCTTGGGGTTCTTC
CASSLGETLGFF
>.|TRBV7-2|few|TRBJ2-7
TGTGCCAGCAGGGACTTCTACGAGCAGTACTTC
CASRDFYEQYF
>.|TRBV5-1|few|TRBJ2-5
TGCGCCAGCAGCCGTGGTCAGGGCCAAGAGACCCAGTACTTC
CASSRGQGQETQYF
>.|TRBV18|.|TRBJ2-1
TGTGCCAGCTCACGAGTCTGGGGGGACAATGAGCAGTTCTTC
CASSRVWGDNEQFF
>.|TRBV20-1|many|TRBJ2-5
TGCAGTGCTAGAGGGCAGGAAGAGACCCAGTACTTC
CSARGQEETQYF
>.|TRBV7-2|few|TRBJ2-2
TGTGCCAGCAGCTTAAATTGGGGGGCCGTTGCCGGGGAGCTGTTTTTT
CASSLNWGAVAGELFF
>.|TRBV20-1|few|TRBJ2-3
TGCAGTGCTAGTTCTTGGGGGCGGATGGGCACAGATACGCAGTATTTT
CSASSWGRMGTDTQYF
>.|TRBV18|many|TRBJ2-1
TGTGCCAGCGGACTTCGCGATCTCTCCTACAATGAGCAGTTCTTC
CASGLRDLSYNEQFF
>TRBD1|TRBV28|few|TRBJ1-1
TGTGCCAGCAGCAAGGACAGGTTTGAAGCTTTCTTT
CASSKDRFEAFF
>.|TRBV6-2/TRBV6-3|few|TRBJ1-3
TGTGCCAGCACTTTGACAGAAGCCTTGGAAAACACCATATATTTT
CASTLTEALENTIYF
>.|TRBV20-1|.|TRBJ2-4
TGCATTGCTAGTGGTAGTAGCAACATTCAGTACTTC
CIASGSSNIQYF
>.|TRBV5-1|few|TRBJ1-1
TGCGCCAGCAGCTTAAGTGACGGGGGGACTGAAGCTTTCTTT
CASSLSDGGTEAFF
>TRBD1|TRBV5-6|many|TRBJ1-2
TGTGCCAGCAGCTTGGCAGGGGGCGGCTATGGCTACACCTTC
CASSLAGGGYGYTF
>.|TRBV6-5|.|TRBJ2-7
TGTGCCAGCAGTTACCGGGGGCTCGCCTACGAGCAGTACTTC
CASSYRGLAYEQYF
>TRBD2|TRBV5-4|.|TRBJ2-5
TGTGCCAGCAGCTTGAGAGTTAGCGGGGGGGCGGAGACCCAGTACTTC
CASSLRVSGGAETQYF